This entry features one T cell receptor (beta chain) sequence. Antigen specificity is unknown. These data come from a study of OX40 agonist ivuxolimab in advanced cancers. Whole-study context: Two cutaneous melanoma patients and one hepatocellular carcinoma patient, three in all, had partial responses. The study, taken as a whole, reports: There was clonal expansion of CD4+ and CD8+ blood T cells by week 6 at 0.1 to 3.0 mg/kg. Some of the lowest clonal expansion was seen in partial responders at 0.1-3.0 mg/kg.

The CDR3 consists of 13 residues. V was shortened by 6 bases and J by 3 bases, with 12 bases between the two germline ends. CDR1 and CDR2 from the germline V gene are MNHNY and SVGAGI (reference sequence). TCRdb's copy holds only in-frame clones and misses some; the assay was immunoSEQ multiplex PCR. The sample records about 43,000 clones, around nine tenths being singletons. The chain uses TRBV6-6 and TRBJ2-7; D possibly corresponds to TRBD2 (6 bases). The sequence derives from an adult with an advanced solid tumor such as melanoma, head and neck, liver or kidney cancer. The specimen was CD4+ or CD8+ T cells sorted from blood, collected in a trial of the OX40 agonist ivuxolimab. The CDR3 DNA follows: TGTGCCAGCAGCGCCGGGACTTACTACGAGCAGTACTTC. Protein sequence: CASSAGTYYEQYF.